A selection of T cell receptor beta chains follows, all from one sample in a study of blood T cells in healthy people across ages. Using its own MiXCR run on the 5' RACE reads, TCRdb lists one record per CDR3 protein. The sample includes 1.5 million to 2 million distinct CDR3 sequences, 28% of them seen just once. The material sequenced was blood. These receptors originate from a woman between 25 and 40 years old in good health. Both conserved end residues are trimmed from each CDR3. Each record gives: V gene, CDR3 protein.

TRBV28 ASSPAGTSGSRTGELF
TRBV5-1 ASSFRGKGTEAF
TRBV5-1 ASSLGPLAF
TRBV5-1 ASSYSGTVSYEQY
TRBV9 ASSVVAGTYNEQY
TRBV6-1 ASRHRSPPGQANGYT
TRBV12-3/TRBV12-4 ASKILGVDAQY
TRBV5-1 ASTTGGHNEQF
TRBV7-6 ASSPRVPNEQF
TRBV5-1 ASSPDRADNQPQH
TRBV18 ASSPVTDRGPGYT
TRBV7-2 ASSSSLGGYEQY
TRBV28 ASSLYRGASGEQY
TRBV10-2 ASTDTWTGGYEQY
TRBV7-9 ASSPTLGSSYEQY
TRBV15 ATIPRGQGHSPDTQY
TRBV10-2 ASSDLAGGGETQY
TRBV6-5 ASSLSRDNAEAF
TRBV6-6 ASRQLQGNQPQH
TRBV6-5 ASSYGTGSADTQY
TRBV3-1 ASSQPTSGGSYEQY
TRBV20-1 SAPDPYGFT
TRBV10-3 AISEWGPSETQY
TRBV7-9 ASSLQGRNNYGYT
TRBV20-1 SAHQEITDTQY
TRBV4-1 ASSQAPQKGFYEQY
TRBV25-1 ASSEGRGSLNEKLF
TRBV2 ASSLMGGSGANVLT
TRBV20-1 SATTGLLNYEQY
TRBV3-1 ASSQESPSVLHGNEQF
TRBV29-1 SVKRQLTYGYT
TRBV12-3/TRBV12-4 ASGQAGATYEQY
TRBV18 ASSWRDETQY
TRBV12-3/TRBV12-4 ASRPTGERYTDTQY
TRBV20-1 SARVPTGEAYEQY
TRBV29-1 SVEIGALGTESF
TRBV11-2 ANSLTDFWGKAQETQY
TRBV6-5 ASSYPLAGGNEQY
TRBV2 ASSEEALYNSPLH
TRBV24-1 ATSGARYNEQF
TRBV6-4 ASSDFAGGSTDTQY
TRBV20-1 SAREKWEQY
TRBV4-2 ASSQEPIYEQY
TRBV7-2 ASTTFGSGTEAF
TRBV24-1 ATGNGLGDTQY
TRBV5-1 ASSFYGQGQETQY
TRBV5-1 ASSFDGNNYNGQF
TRBV12-3/TRBV12-4 ASSHNTRDYEQY
TRBV18 ASSPPGALMYNEQF
TRBV24-1 ATSDSGQGHQPQH
TRBV20-1 STRRPGGDYEQY
TRBV14 ASSFQRGEQY
TRBV30 AWSVRRERSYEQY
TRBV6-5 ASGYRDRAAEAF